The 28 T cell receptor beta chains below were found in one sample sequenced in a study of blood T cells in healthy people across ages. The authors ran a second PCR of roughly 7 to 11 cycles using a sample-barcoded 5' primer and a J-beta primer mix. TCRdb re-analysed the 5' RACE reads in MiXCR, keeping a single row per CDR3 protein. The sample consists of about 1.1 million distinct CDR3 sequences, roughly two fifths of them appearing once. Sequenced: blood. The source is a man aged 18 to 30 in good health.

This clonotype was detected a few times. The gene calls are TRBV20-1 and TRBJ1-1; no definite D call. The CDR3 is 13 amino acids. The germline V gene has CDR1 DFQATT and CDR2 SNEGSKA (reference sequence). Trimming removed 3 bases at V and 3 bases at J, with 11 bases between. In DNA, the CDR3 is TGCAGTGCTAGTGTAGGATCGGACACTGAAGCTTTCTTT. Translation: CSASVGSDTEAFF.

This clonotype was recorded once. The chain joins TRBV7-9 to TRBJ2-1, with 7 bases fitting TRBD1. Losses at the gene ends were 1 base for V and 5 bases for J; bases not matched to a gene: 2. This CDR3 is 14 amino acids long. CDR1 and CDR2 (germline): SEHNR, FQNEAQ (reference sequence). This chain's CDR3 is CASSLEGGDNEQFF. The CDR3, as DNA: TGTGCCAGCAGCTTAGAAGGGGGCGACAATGAGCAGTTCTTC.

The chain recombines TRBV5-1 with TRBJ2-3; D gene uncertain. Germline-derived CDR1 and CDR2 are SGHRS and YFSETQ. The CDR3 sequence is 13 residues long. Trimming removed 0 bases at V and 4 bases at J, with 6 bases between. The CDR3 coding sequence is TGCGCCAGCAGCTTGGACCCCTCAGATACGCAGTATTTT. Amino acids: CASSLDPSDTQYF.

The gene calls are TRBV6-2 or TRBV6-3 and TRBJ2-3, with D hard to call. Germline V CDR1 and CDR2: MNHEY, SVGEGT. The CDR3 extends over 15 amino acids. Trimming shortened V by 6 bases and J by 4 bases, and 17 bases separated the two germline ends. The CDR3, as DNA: TGTGCCAGCAGGAACCGCGCAGAAGGGTCAGATACGCAGTATTTT. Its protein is CASRNRAEGSDTQYF.

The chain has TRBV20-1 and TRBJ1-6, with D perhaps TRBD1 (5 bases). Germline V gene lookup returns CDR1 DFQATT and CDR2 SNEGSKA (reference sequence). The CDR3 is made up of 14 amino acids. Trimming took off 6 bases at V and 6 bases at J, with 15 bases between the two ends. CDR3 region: CSAPQGSRNSPLHF. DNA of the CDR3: TGCAGTGCGCCTCAGGGCTCCCGTAATTCACCCCTCCACTTT.

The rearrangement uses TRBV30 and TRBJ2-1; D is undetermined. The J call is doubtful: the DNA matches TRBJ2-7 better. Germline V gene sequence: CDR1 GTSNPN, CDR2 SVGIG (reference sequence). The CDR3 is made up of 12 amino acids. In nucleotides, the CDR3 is TGTGCCTGGAGTCGCTCGGATAGCGAGCAGTACTTC. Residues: CAWSRSDSEQYF.

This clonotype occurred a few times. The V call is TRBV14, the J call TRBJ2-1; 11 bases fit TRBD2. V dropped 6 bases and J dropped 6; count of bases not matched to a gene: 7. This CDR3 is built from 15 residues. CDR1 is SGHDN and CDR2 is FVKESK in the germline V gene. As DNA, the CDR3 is TGTGCCAGCAGGAGATCTCTAGCGGGGGGCAATGAGCAGTTCTTC. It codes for CASRRSLAGGNEQFF.

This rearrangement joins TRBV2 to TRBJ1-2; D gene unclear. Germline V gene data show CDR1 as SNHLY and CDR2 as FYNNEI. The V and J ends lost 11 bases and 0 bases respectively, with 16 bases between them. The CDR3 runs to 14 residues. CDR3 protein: CAVPIRRTNYGYTF. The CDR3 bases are TGTGCCGTCCCGATTCGACGGACTAACTATGGCTACACCTTC.

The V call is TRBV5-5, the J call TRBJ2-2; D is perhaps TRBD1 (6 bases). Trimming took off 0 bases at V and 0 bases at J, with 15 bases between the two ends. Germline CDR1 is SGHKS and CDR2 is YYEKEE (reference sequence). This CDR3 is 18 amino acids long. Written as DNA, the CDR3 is TGTGCCAGCAGCTTGGAGGCCACAGGGTCGTCGAACACCGGGGAGCTGTTTTTT. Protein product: CASSLEATGSSNTGELFF. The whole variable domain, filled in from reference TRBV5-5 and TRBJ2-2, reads DAGVTQSPTHLIKTRGQQVTLRCSPISGHKSVSWYQQVLGQGPQFIFQYYEKEERGRGNFPDRFSARQFPNYSSELNVNALLLGDSALYLCASSLEATGSSNTGELFFGEGSRLTVL.

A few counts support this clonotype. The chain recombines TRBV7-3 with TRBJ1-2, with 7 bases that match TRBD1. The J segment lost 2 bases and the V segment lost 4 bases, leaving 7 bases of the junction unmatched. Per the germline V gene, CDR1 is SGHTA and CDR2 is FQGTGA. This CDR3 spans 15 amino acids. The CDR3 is CASSSMTGPNYGYTF. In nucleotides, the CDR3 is TGTGCCAGCAGCTCCATGACAGGGCCCAACTATGGCTACACCTTC.

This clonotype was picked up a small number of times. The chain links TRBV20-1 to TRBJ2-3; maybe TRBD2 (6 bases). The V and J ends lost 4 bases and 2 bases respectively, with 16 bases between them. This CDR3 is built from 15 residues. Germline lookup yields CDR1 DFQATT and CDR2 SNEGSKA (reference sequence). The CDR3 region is CSAKVDGGYTDTQYF. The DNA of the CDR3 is TGCAGTGCTAAAGTAGACGGGGGTTACACAGATACGCAGTATTTT.

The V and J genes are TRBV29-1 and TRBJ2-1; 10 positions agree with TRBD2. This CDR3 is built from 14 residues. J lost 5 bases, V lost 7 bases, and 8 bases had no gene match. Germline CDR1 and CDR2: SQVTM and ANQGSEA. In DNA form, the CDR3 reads TGCAGCGCCCTAGGACTAGCGGATAACAATGAGCAGTTCTTC. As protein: CSALGLADNNEQFF.

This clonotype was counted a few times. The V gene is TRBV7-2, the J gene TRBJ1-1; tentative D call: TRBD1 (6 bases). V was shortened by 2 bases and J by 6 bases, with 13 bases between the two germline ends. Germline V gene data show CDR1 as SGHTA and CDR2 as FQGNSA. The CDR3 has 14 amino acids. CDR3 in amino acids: CASSLSLGAPEAFF. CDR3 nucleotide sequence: TGTGCCAGCAGCTTATCATTGGGGGCCCCTGAAGCTTTCTTT.

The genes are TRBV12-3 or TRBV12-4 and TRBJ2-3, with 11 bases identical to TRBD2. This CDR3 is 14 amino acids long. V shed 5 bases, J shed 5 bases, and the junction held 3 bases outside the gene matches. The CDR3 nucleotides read TGTGCCAGCAGTAGGACTAGCGGGCTAGATACGCAGTATTTT. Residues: CASSRTSGLDTQYF.

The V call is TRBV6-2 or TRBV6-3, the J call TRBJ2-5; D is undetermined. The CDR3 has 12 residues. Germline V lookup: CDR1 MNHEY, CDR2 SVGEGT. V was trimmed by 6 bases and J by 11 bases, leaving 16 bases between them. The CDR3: CASRQRRDEQYF. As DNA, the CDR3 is TGTGCCAGCAGGCAACGTAGGGATGAGCAGTACTTC.

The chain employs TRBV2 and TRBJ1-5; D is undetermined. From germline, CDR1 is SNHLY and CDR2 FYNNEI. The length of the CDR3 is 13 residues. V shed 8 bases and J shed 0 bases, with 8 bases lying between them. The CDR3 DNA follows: TGTGCCAGCGGACGGCTTAGCAATCAGCCCCAGCATTTT. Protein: CASGRLSNQPQHF.

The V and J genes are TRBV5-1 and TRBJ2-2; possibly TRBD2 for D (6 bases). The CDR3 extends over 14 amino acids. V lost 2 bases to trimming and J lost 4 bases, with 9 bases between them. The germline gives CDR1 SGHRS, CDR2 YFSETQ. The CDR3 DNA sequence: TGCGCCAGCAGCTTACCTAGCGCCACCGGGGAGCTGTTTTTT. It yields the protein CASSLPSATGELFF.

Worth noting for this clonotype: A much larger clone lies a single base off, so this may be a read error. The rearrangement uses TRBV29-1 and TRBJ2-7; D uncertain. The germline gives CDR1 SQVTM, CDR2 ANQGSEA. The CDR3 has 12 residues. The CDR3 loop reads CNVEVAREEQYF. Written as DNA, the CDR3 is TGCAACGTTGAGGTTGCAAGGGAAGAGCAGTACTTC.

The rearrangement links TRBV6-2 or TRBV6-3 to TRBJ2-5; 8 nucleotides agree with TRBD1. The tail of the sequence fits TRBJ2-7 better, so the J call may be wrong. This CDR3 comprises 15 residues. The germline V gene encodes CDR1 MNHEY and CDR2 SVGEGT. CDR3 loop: CASSYKVTGENEQYF. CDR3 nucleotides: TGTGCCAGCAGTTACAAGGTGACAGGGGAAAACGAGCAGTACTTC.

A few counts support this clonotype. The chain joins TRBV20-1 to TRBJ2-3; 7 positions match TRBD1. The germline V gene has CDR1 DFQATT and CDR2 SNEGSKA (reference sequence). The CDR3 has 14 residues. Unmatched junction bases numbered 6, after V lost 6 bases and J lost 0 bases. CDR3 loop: CSALGTASTDTQYF. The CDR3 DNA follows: TGCAGTGCATTAGGGACAGCTAGCACAGATACGCAGTATTTT.

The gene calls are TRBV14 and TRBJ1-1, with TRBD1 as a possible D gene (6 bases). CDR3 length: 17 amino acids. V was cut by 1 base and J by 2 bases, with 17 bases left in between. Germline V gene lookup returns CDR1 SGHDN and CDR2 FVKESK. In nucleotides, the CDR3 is TGTGCCAGCAGCCAAGGACCACGAACAGGGTCCAACACTGAAGCTTTCTTT. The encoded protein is CASSQGPRTGSNTEAFF.

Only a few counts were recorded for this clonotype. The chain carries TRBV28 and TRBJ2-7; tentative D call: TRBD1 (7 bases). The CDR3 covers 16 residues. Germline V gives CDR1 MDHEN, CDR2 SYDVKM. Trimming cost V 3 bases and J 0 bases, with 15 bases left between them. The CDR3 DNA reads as TGTGCCAGCAGTTTTCAGGGGGTCGGGAGCTCCTACGAGCAGTACTTC. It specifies CASSFQGVGSSYEQYF.

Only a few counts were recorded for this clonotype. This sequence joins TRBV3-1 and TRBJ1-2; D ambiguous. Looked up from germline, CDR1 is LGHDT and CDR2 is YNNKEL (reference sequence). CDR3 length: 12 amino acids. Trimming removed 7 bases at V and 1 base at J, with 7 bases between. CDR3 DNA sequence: TGTGCCAGCACCCAGAGTAACTATGGCTACACCTTC. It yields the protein CASTQSNYGYTF.

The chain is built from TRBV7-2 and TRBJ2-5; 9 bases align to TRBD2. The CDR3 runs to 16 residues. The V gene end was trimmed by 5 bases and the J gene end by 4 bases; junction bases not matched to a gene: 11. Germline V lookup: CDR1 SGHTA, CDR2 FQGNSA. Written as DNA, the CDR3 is TGTGCCAGCAGCCGGGGACTAGCTTCCTGGGGAGAGACCCAGTACTTC. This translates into CASSRGLASWGETQYF. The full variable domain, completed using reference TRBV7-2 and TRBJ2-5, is GAGVSQSPSNKVTEKGKDVELRCDPISGHTALYWYRQSLGQGLEFLIYFQGNSAPDKSGLPSDRFSAERTGGSVSTLTIQRTQQEDSAVYLCASSRGLASWGETQYFGPGTRLLVL.

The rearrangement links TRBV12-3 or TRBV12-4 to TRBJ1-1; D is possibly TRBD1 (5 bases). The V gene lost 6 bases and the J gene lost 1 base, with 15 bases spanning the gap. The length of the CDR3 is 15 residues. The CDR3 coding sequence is TGTGCCAGCAGGTCCCCGGGACGGGGGAACACTGAAGCTTTCTTT. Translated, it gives CASRSPGRGNTEAFF.

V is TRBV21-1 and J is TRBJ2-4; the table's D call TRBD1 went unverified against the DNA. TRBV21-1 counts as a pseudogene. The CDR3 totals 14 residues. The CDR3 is CAPGAWKAKNIQYF. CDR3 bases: TGTGCCCCGGGGGCGTGGAAAGCCAAAAACATTCAGTACTTC.

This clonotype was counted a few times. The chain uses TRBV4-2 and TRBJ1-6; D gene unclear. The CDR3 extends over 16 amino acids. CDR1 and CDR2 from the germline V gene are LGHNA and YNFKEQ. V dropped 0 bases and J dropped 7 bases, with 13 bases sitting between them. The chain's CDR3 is CASSQDLMGRNSPLHF. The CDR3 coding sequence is TGTGCCAGCAGCCAAGATCTGATGGGGAGAAATTCACCCCTCCACTTT.

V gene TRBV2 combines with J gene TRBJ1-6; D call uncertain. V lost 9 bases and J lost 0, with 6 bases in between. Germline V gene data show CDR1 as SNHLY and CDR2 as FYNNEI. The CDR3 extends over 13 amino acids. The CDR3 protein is CARKSSYNSPLHF. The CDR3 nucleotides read TGTGCCAGAAAGAGCTCCTATAATTCACCCCTCCACTTT.